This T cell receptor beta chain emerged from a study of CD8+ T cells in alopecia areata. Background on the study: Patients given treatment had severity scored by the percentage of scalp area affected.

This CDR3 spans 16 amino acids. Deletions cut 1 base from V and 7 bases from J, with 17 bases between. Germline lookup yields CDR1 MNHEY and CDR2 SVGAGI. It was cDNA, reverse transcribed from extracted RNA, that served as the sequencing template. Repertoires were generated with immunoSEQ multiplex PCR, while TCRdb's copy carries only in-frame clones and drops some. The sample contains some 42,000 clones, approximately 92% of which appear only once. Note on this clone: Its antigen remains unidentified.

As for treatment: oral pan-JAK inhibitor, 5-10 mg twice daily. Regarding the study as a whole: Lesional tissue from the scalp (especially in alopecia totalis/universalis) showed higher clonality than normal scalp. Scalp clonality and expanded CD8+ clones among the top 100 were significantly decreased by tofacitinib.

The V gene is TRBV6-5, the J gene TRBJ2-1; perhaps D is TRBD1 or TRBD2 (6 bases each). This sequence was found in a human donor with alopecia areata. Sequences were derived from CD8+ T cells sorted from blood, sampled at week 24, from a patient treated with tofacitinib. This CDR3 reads CASSYFPGWGANEQFF. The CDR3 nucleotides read TGTGCCAGCAGTTACTTCCCAGGGTGGGGGGCGAATGAGCAGTTCTTC.